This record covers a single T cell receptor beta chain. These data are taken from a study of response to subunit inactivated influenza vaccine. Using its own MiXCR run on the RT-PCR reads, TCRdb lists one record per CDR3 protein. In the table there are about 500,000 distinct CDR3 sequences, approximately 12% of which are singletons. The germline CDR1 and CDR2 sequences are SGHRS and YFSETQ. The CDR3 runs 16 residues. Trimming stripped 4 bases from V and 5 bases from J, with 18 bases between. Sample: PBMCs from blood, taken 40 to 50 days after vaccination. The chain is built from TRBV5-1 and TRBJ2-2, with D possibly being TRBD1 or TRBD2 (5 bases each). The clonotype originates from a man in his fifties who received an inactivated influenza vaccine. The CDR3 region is CASSLDGTGETGELFF. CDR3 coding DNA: TGCGCCAGCAGCCTAGACGGGACCGGTGAAACCGGGGAGCTGTTTTTT.